This T cell receptor beta chain came from a study of PD-L1 blockade in urothelial cancer. About the study: Researchers looked at the blood 3 weeks (second dose) and 6 weeks after treatment began.

The CDR3 has 15 amino acids. Losses at the gene ends were 5 bases for V and 7 bases for J; bases not matched to a gene: 13. Germline V gene lookup returns CDR1 MDHEN and CDR2 SYDVKM. Measured with immunoSEQ multiplex PCR; TCRdb has only the in-frame clones, and not every one. The sample yields about 24,000 clones, 80% to 85% seen once. The V and J genes are TRBV28 and TRBJ1-1; 7 bases match TRBD1. This receptor was obtained from a man between 65 and 85 years old with urothelial cancer. The specimen comprised PBMCs, sampled around atezolizumab (anti-PD-L1) treatment. The CDR3 loop reads CASSLFTGERSEAFF. The CDR3 region has the DNA TGTGCCAGCAGTCTTTTCACAGGGGAGAGGAGTGAAGCTTTCTTT.